A selection of T cell receptor beta chains follows, all from one sample in a study of post-analysis software for immune sequencing data. One entry per CDR3 protein results from TCRdb running MiXCR on the PCR reads. The sample holds roughly 650,000 distinct CDR3 sequences, 59% seen once. Material for sequencing was blood. The source is a girl aged 2 to 10 with multiple sclerosis. CDR3s include the opening cysteine and the closing phenylalanine or tryptophan. A D gene is named only where the DNA matches it firmly. Only part of the rows carry a size: once, few, many, or a class if the clone is expanded.

>TRBV20-1|NA|TRBJ2-1|NA
TGCAGTGTTACGGGACTCCGATTTAACAATGAGCAGTTCTTC
CSVTGLRFNNEQFF
>TRBV11-2|NA|TRBJ2-3|NA
TGTGCCAGCAGCTTCCTTAGTCCAGGCAGGGGCGGCACAGATACGCAGTATTTT
CASSFLSPGRGGTDTQYF
>TRBV10-1|NA|TRBJ1-5|NA
TGCGCCAGCAGTGATACGAGGGTAGGGGCCTATAGCAATCAGCCCCAGCATTTT
CASSDTRVGAYSNQPQHF
>TRBV5-1|few|TRBJ2-1|TRBD1
TGCGCCAGCAGCTTAGGGGGCAGGCGCAATGAGCAGTTCTTC
CASSLGGRRNEQFF
>TRBV15|NA|TRBJ1-1|NA
TGTGCCACCTCCCGGGTAGCAAATTCGGGTACTGAAGCTTTCTTT
CATSRVANSGTEAFF
>TRBV5-6|NA|TRBJ2-1|NA
TGTGCCAGCACCGCTACGACACCTCTGGGGATCAATGAGCAGTTCTTC
CASTATTPLGINEQFF
>TRBV12-3/TRBV12-4|NA|TRBJ1-2|NA
TGTGCCAGCAGTTTTGGAGACGGCACCTATGGCTACACCTTC
CASSFGDGTYGYTF
>TRBV5-6|NA|TRBJ2-3|NA
TGTGCCACCGCAAAGCGGACTAGCACAGATACGCAGTATTTT
CATAKRTSTDTQYF
>TRBV12-5|NA|TRBJ1-5|NA
TGTGCTAGTGGTTTACGGGGAGATCAGCCCCAGCATTTT
CASGLRGDQPQHF
>TRBV20-1|NA|TRBJ2-3|NA
TGCAGTGCTAGGGTCCAAGGGTCCCCCTATCAGTATTTT
CSARVQGSPYQYF
>TRBV7-2|few|TRBJ2-7|TRBD2
TGTGCCAGCAGCCTTAGCGGGATCTACGAGCAGTACTTC
CASSLSGIYEQYF
>TRBV6-5|NA|TRBJ2-3|NA
TGTGCCAGCAGTTACCGTCACTTCGGGGGCACAGATACGCAGTATTTT
CASSYRHFGGTDTQYF
>TRBV7-8|NA|TRBJ2-1|NA
TGTGCCAGCACCATAAAGAGGGAGCCCAATGAGCAGTTCTTC
CASTIKREPNEQFF
>TRBV12-3/TRBV12-4|NA|TRBJ1-6|NA
TGTGCCAGCAGTTCCTCCTTTACAGGGAGTGTTTCACCCCTCCACTTT
CASSSSFTGSVSPLHF
>TRBV3-1|NA|TRBJ2-1|NA
TGTGCCAGCAGCCAAGATCTACTCGGGAACAATGAGCAGTTCTTC
CASSQDLLGNNEQFF
>TRBV20-1|NA|TRBJ2-5|TRBD2
TGCAGTGCCAGGACTAGCCAAGAGACCCAGTACTTC
CSARTSQETQYF
>TRBV20-1|NA|TRBJ1-2|TRBD1
TGCAGTGCCAGGGACAGAGTAGGGATTGGCTACACCTTC
CSARDRVGIGYTF
>TRBV5-1|NA|TRBJ2-7|TRBD2
TGCGCCAGCAGCTTGGAGTGGGGGGGCGAGCAGTACTTC
CASSLEWGGEQYF
>TRBV12-3/TRBV12-4|few|TRBJ2-5|NA
TGTGCCAGCAGTTCAGAGGGCCGGGAGACCCAGTACTTC
CASSSEGRETQYF
>TRBV4-3|few|TRBJ1-1|NA
TGCGCCAGCAGCGAAAAACCCGGGACTGAAGCTTTCTTT
CASSEKPGTEAFF
>TRBV5-1|once|TRBJ1-1|NA
TGCGCCAGCAGCTTGTTGGGGGTGCGGGGGAACACTGAAGCTTTCTTT
CASSLLGVRGNTEAFF
>TRBV20-1|NA|TRBJ2-1|TRBD2
TGCAGTGCTAGGCGTCCGGGACTAGCGGGTGATGAGCAGTTCTTC
CSARRPGLAGDEQFF
>TRBV7-6|few|TRBJ2-7|TRBD2
TGTGCCAGCAGCTTTAAAACTAGCGGGGACTACGAGCAGTACTTC
CASSFKTSGDYEQYF
>TRBV20-1|NA|TRBJ2-3|TRBD2
TGCAGTGTCACACTTCCTCTAGCGGGGGGTGGCACAGATACGCAGTATTTT
CSVTLPLAGGGTDTQYF
>TRBV15|NA|TRBJ2-4|NA
TGTGCCACCAGCAGAGAACTAGGGAACATTCAGTACTTC
CATSRELGNIQYF
>TRBV29-1|NA|TRBJ2-3|NA
TGCAGCGTTGACGTGGGCCTCACAGATACGCAGTATTTT
CSVDVGLTDTQYF
>TRBV3-1|NA|TRBJ2-5|TRBD2
TGTGCCAGCAGCCAAATTGGACTAGCGGGGGGCACCCAAGAGACCCAGTACTTC
CASSQIGLAGGTQETQYF
>TRBV10-3|NA|TRBJ2-7|NA
TGTGCCATCAGTGGCACAGGGTCCGATTTCTCCTACGAGCAGTACTTC
CAISGTGSDFSYEQYF
>TRBV29-1|NA|TRBJ2-7|NA
TGCAGCGTAACCGGGACCTACGAGCAGTACTTC
CSVTGTYEQYF
>TRBV15|few|TRBJ2-1|TRBD1
TGTGCCACCAGCAGAGCCGGGACAGGGGTAGGAGGTGAGCAGTTCTTC
CATSRAGTGVGGEQFF
>TRBV29-1|NA|TRBJ2-2|TRBD2
TGCAGCGCCGCTCGGGGGGCGAACACCGGGGAGCTGTTTTTT
CSAARGANTGELFF
>TRBV5-1|few|TRBJ2-1|TRBD2
TGCGCCAGCAGCTTCTCCCTAGCGGGGGGCTACAATGAGCAGTTCTTC
CASSFSLAGGYNEQFF
>TRBV6-1|few|TRBJ1-2|TRBD1
TGTGCCAGCAGTGAATGGATGGAGGGACAGGCTAACTATGGCTACACCTTC
CASSEWMEGQANYGYTF
>TRBV20-1|NA|TRBJ2-1|TRBD2
TGCAGTGCTAGAGAGGGCGGGAGAGGGAAAAATGAGCAGTTCTTC
CSAREGGRGKNEQFF
>TRBV7-9|NA|TRBJ2-1|NA
TGTGCCAGCAGCTCATCACCCGGGTGGAATGAGCAGTTCTTC
CASSSSPGWNEQFF
>TRBV10-3|NA|TRBJ1-2|NA
TGTGCCACCAGCGGGCGGTTTCCAGCTAACTATGGCTACACCTTC
CATSGRFPANYGYTF
>TRBV2|NA|TRBJ2-1|NA
TGTGCCAGCAGTGACGCAGGTGGACTGTTAGGGCAGTTCTTC
CASSDAGGLLGQFF
>TRBV29-1|few|TRBJ2-3|NA
TGCAGCGTGGCCTCTAGTTCTGTTAGATCAGATACGCAGTATTTT
CSVASSSVRSDTQYF
>TRBV11-2|NA|TRBJ2-7|NA
TGTGCCAGCAGCTTAGAATCCGCTAGTGGCTACGAGCAGTACTTC
CASSLESASGYEQYF